This entry features one T cell receptor beta chain sequence. Its specificity is unknown. The sample is drawn from a study of cytomegalovirus exposure and HLA in healthy donors. General study results and limits: Altogether, about 160 TCR beta chains were recorded as cytomegalovirus-associated.

Germline CDR1 and CDR2: MNHEY and SMNVEV (reference sequence). The V end was cut by 0 bases, the J end by 5 bases, with 19 bases between. The CDR3 sequence is 17 residues long. With 60 Vbeta and 13 Jbeta primers, the PCR was carried out. Authors' data handling: Later, an analysis found 80 million or so unique TCR beta chains, and around 12 million of these were shared. Produced via immunoSEQ multiplex PCR; TCRdb's table is partial and in-frame only. V and J calls and clone size are as listed in that table; D and trimming were resolved from the DNA. The sample lists some 170,000 clones; 70% to 80% were seen once.

Sequencing used PBMCs. This rearrangement joins TRBV27 to TRBJ2-5; perhaps TRBD2 as D (6 bases). This sequence originates from a man aged 40-49 years in good health and CMV-seronegative. This chain's CDR3 is CASSLSRLGGAGETQYF. The CDR3 coding sequence is TGTGCCAGCAGTTTATCGCGGCTCGGCGGGGCAGGGGAGACCCAGTACTTC.